Following are 14 T cell receptor beta chains from one sample sequenced in a study of PD-1 blockade in classical Hodgkin lymphoma. TCRdb's copy holds only in-frame clones and misses some; the assay was immunoSEQ multiplex PCR. The sample lists some 12,000 clones, around 75% seen once, with around 32% in the top ten. All the patients suffered relapse after autologous stem cell transplantation, and brentuximab vedotin exposure differed. Sequencing used peripheral blood mononuclear cells (PBMCs), obtained at baseline. The receptors originated from a human donor with classical Hodgkin lymphoma.

The chain uses TRBV27 and TRBJ2-3; D may be TRBD2 (6 bases). Trimming shortened V by 5 bases and J by 1 base, and 16 bases separated the two germline ends. This CDR3 has 16 residues. The germline V gene has CDR1 MNHEY and CDR2 SMNVEV (reference sequence). CDR3 loop: CASSTQGGAGTDTQYF. In nucleotides, the CDR3 is TGTGCCAGCAGTACCCAGGGCGGGGCCGGCACAGATACGCAGTATTTT.

This rearrangement joins TRBV29-1 to TRBJ2-7, with TRBD1 matching 9 bases. Unmatched junction bases numbered 6, after V lost 4 bases and J lost 2 bases. This CDR3 is 14 amino acids long. The germline gives CDR1 SQVTM, CDR2 ANQGSEA. The chain's CDR3 is CSVGGQGAPYEQYF. DNA for the CDR3: TGCAGCGTTGGGGGACAGGGTGCCCCCTACGAGCAGTACTTC.

The chain recombines TRBV5-6 with TRBJ2-5; 9 nucleotides match TRBD1. Per the germline V gene, CDR1 is SGHDT and CDR2 is YYEEEE. The CDR3 extends over 15 amino acids. J lost 1 base, V lost 0 bases, and 1 base had no gene match. The CDR3 region is CASSLEGQGQETQYF. Written as DNA, the CDR3 is TGTGCCAGCAGCTTGGAGGGACAGGGCCAAGAGACCCAGTACTTC.

The chain employs TRBV7-6 and TRBJ1-1; tentative D call: TRBD1 (5 bases). Trimming stripped 2 bases from V and 3 bases from J, with 16 bases between. CDR3 length: 16 residues. Germline values: CDR1 SGHVS, CDR2 FNYEAQ. This CDR3 reads CASSLNSWGSDTEAFF. The DNA of the CDR3 is TGTGCCAGCAGCTTAAATTCATGGGGCTCGGACACTGAAGCTTTCTTT.

This clone was detected only a few times. The rearrangement links TRBV9 to TRBJ1-5, with no clear D. The ends were cut back, 0 bases at V and 6 bases at J, with 10 bases in the middle. CDR3 length: 14 residues. Germline CDR1 and CDR2: SGDLS and YYNGEE. CDR3 sequence: CASSVEAVFQPQHF. CDR3 coding DNA: TGTGCCAGCAGCGTAGAGGCAGTGTTTCAGCCCCAGCATTTT.

The V call is TRBV7-9, the J call TRBJ2-1, with D perhaps matching TRBD1 (5 bases). The CDR3 has 15 amino acids. V was shortened by 1 base and J by 1 base, with 8 bases between the two germline ends. The germline V gene has CDR1 SEHNR and CDR2 FQNEAQ (reference sequence). CDR3 amino acids: CASSLVGASYNEQFF. CDR3 nucleotide sequence: TGTGCCAGCAGCTTAGTTGGGGCTTCCTACAATGAGCAGTTCTTC.

The chain joins TRBV4-2 to TRBJ1-1; D not resolved. Germline V CDR1 and CDR2: LGHNA, YNFKEQ. This CDR3 is built from 14 residues. V lost 6 bases to trimming and J lost 5 bases, with 16 bases between them. The CDR3 protein is CASRESGRGTEAFF. The CDR3 DNA reads as TGTGCCAGCAGAGAAAGCGGAAGAGGTACTGAAGCTTTCTTT.

V usage is TRBV7-2 and J usage is TRBJ1-5; 7 nucleotides match TRBD1. The J segment lost 3 bases and the V segment lost 3 bases, leaving 5 bases of the junction unmatched. In germline, CDR1 is SGHTA, CDR2 FQGNSA. This CDR3 region has 15 residues. CDR3 DNA: TGTGCCAGCAGCTTGACAGGGATGGACAATCAGCCCCAGCATTTT. Its protein product is CASSLTGMDNQPQHF.

This clone was detected only once. The V and J genes are TRBV30 and TRBJ1-5; D is ambiguous. The germline V and J ends were trimmed by 2 bases and 4 bases, with 9 bases remaining between them. Germline loops: CDR1 GTSNPN, CDR2 SVGIG (reference sequence). The CDR3 spans 13 residues. CDR3 region: CAWSLGPNQPQHF. CDR3 DNA sequence: TGTGCCTGGAGTCTCGGCCCGAATCAGCCCCAGCATTTT.

CDR3 amino acids: CASSLNRGYNQPQHF. DNA for the CDR3: TGTGCCAGCAGTTTAAACAGGGGTTACAATCAGCCCCAGCATTTT. This chain links TRBV27 with TRBJ1-5; 7 bases are a match to TRBD1. Germline CDR1 reads MNHEY; CDR2 reads SMNVEV (reference sequence). CDR3 length: 15 residues. Unmatched junction bases numbered 4, after V lost 2 bases and J lost 3 bases.

The genes are TRBV2 and TRBJ1-2; perhaps TRBD1 as D (6 bases). CDR1 is SNHLY and CDR2 is FYNNEI in the germline V gene. This CDR3 region has 14 residues. V shed 6 bases and J shed 4 bases, with 15 bases lying between them. CDR3 sequence: CASSPDSSSYGYTF. CDR3 nucleotide sequence: TGTGCCAGCAGCCCGGACAGCTCCTCCTATGGCTACACCTTC.

This clone is classed as large. The chain combines TRBV5-6 with TRBJ2-5; no firm D call. Per germline, CDR1 SGHDT and CDR2 YYEEEE. The V end was cut by 3 bases, the J end by 4 bases, with 10 bases between. The CDR3 totals 13 residues. The CDR3 sequence is CASSYRPGETQYF. The CDR3 DNA sequence: TGTGCCAGCAGCTACCGTCCGGGAGAGACCCAGTACTTC.

This chain connects TRBV4-1 to TRBJ1-2; tentatively, D is TRBD1 (5 bases). The CDR3 extends over 14 amino acids. CDR1 is MGHRA and CDR2 is YSYEKL in the germline V gene. The V and J ends lost 4 bases and 4 bases respectively, with 13 bases between them. This chain's CDR3 is CASSPPGKAYGYTF. CDR3 DNA: TGCGCCAGCAGCCCTCCAGGGAAGGCCTATGGCTACACCTTC.

The chain employs TRBV9 and TRBJ2-3, with TRBD2 matching over 11 bases. This CDR3 is 19 amino acids long. Per germline, CDR1 SGDLS and CDR2 YYNGEE. V dropped 3 bases and J dropped 2; count of bases not matched to a gene: 14. The CDR3 nucleotides read TGTGCCAGCAGCGCTCGAAACTCTAGCGGGGGGCTGCCCACAGATACGCAGTATTTT. Translated, it gives CASSARNSSGGLPTDTQYF.